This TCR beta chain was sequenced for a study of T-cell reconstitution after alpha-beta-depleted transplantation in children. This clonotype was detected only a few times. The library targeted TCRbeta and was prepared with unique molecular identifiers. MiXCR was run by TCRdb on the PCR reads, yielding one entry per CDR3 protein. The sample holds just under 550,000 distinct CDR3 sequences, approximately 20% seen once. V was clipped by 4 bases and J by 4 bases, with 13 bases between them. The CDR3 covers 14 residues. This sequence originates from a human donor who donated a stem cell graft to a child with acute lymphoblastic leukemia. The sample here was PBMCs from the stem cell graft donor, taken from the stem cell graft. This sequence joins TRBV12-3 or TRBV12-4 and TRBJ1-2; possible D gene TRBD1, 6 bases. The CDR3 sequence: CASSSTGPSYGYTF. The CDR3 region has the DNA TGTGCCAGCAGTTCAACAGGGCCGAGCTATGGCTACACCTTC.